The 17 T cell receptor beta chains below come from one sample, sequenced in a study of blood T cell repertoires in COVID-19. Assay: immunoSEQ multiplex PCR; the TCRdb copy retains only in-frame clones and omits some. Of roughly 80,000 clones in the sample, approximately 90% were seen once. The specimen sequenced was peripheral blood. These receptors originate from a woman aged 80 or older with acute or convalescent COVID-19.

The CDR3: CASSSYRGEAQHF. Here the CDR3 DNA reads TGTGCCAGCAGTTCATACAGGGGAGAAGCCCAGCATTTT. The chain is built from TRBV5-6 and TRBJ1-5, with 7 positions matching TRBD1. The germline CDR1 and CDR2 sequences are SGHDT and YYEEEE. CDR3 size: 13 residues. V trimming: 5 bases; J trimming: 11 bases; junction bases outside the gene matches: 10. Drawing the rest from reference TRBV5-6 and TRBJ1-5, the complete variable domain is DAGVTQSPTHLIKTRGQQVTLRCSPKSGHDTVSWYQQALGQGPQFIFQYYEEEERQRGNFPDRFSGHQFPNYSSELNVNALLLGDSALYLCASSSYRGEAQHFGDGTRLSIL.

The V gene is TRBV6-1, the J gene TRBJ1-5; no firm D call. Trimming removed 0 bases from V and 7 bases from J, with 7 bases in between. The germline V gene has CDR1 MNHNS and CDR2 SASEGT. CDR3 length equals 13 residues. In DNA form, the CDR3 reads TGTGCCAGCAGTGAAGCACTGATACAGCCCCAGCATTTT. It specifies CASSEALIQPQHF.

The rearrangement joins TRBV14 to TRBJ1-1, with 7 bases that match TRBD1. CDR3 size: 16 residues. Germline-derived CDR1 and CDR2 are SGHDN and FVKESK. V was clipped by 1 base and J by 4 bases; unmatched bases: 9. The CDR3 nucleotides read TGTGCCAGCAGCCAAGGCGACCAGGGGGTCCGCACTGAAGCTTTCTTT. It translates to CASSQGDQGVRTEAFF. The complete variable domain, with remaining parts taken from reference TRBV14 and TRBJ1-1, reads EAGVTQFPSHSVIEKGQTVTLRCDPISGHDNLYWYRRVMGKEIKFLLHFVKESKQDESGMPNNRFLAERTGGTYSTLKVQPAELEDSGVYFCASSQGDQGVRTEAFFGQGTRLTVV.

The gene calls are TRBV7-2 and TRBJ1-3; D not certain. V was shortened by 3 bases and J by 0 bases, with 15 bases between the two germline ends. Germline CDR1 SGHTA, CDR2 FQGNSA. CDR3 length equals 17 residues. The CDR3 loop is CASSFLPGPRSGNTIYF. The CDR3 DNA sequence: TGTGCCAGCAGCTTTTTGCCAGGTCCACGCTCTGGAAACACCATATATTTT.

The CDR3 sequence is CASSTAVNTEAFF. The CDR3, as DNA: TGTGCCAGTAGTACGGCGGTTAACACTGAAGCTTTCTTT. The chain combines TRBV19 with TRBJ1-1, with no clear D. Trimming cost V 4 bases and J 2 bases, with 8 bases left between them. The CDR3 is 13 residues long. Germline CDR1 reads LNHDA; CDR2 reads SQIVND (reference sequence).

This chain uses TRBV5-4 with TRBJ2-1, with D possibly TRBD2 on 6 matching bases. The CDR3 has 15 residues. The germline CDR1 and CDR2 sequences are SGHNT and YYREEE (reference sequence). Trimming removed 4 bases at V and 2 bases at J, with 13 bases between. This CDR3 is CASSLGTDPYNEQFF. The CDR3, as DNA: TGTGCCAGCAGCCTCGGGACTGATCCCTACAATGAGCAGTTCTTC.

This clone was counted only a few times. V usage is TRBV5-1 and J usage is TRBJ2-5, with 12 bases fitting TRBD1. The ends lost 4 bases at V and 5 bases at J; junction bases unmatched: 3. Germline assignment: CDR1 SGHRS and CDR2 YFSETQ. The CDR3 has 14 amino acids. CDR3 in amino acids: CASSGTGGLETQYF. CDR3 nucleotide sequence: TGCGCCAGCAGCGGGACAGGGGGCTTGGAGACCCAGTACTTC.

This chain links TRBV5-5 with TRBJ1-4, with D unclear. V lost 4 bases and J 8 bases, leaving 12 bases between the germline ends. CDR1 is SGHKS, CDR2 YYEKEE, per germline (reference sequence). The CDR3 length is 13 residues. The CDR3 nucleotides read TGTGCCAGCAGCCCCGGGGTTGCGGAAAAACTGTTTTTT. Translated: CASSPGVAEKLFF.

The gene calls are TRBV19 and TRBJ1-4, with TRBD1 identical over 7 bases. Germline trimming cut 4 bases from V and 3 bases from J; bases unmatched to any gene: 11. This CDR3 spans 17 amino acids. CDR1 is LNHDA, CDR2 SQIVND, per germline (reference sequence). CDR3 in DNA: TGTGCCAGTAGTAGCGGACAGGCAGGGGTCGCTAATGAAAAACTGTTTTTT. Amino acid sequence: CASSSGQAGVANEKLFF. The whole variable domain, filled in from reference TRBV19 and TRBJ1-4, reads DGGITQSPKYLFRKEGQNVTLSCEQNLNHDAMYWYRQDPGQGLRLIYYSQIVNDFQKGDIAEGYSVSREKKESFPLTVTSAQKNPTAFYLCASSSGQAGVANEKLFFGSGTQLSVL.

CDR3: CAISESGQEGEQYF. The CDR3 bases are TGTGCCATCAGTGAGTCAGGTCAAGAGGGCGAGCAGTACTTC. V usage is TRBV10-3 and J usage is TRBJ2-7; perhaps TRBD2 as D (5 bases). CDR3 length equals 14 residues. Trimming took off 0 bases at V and 6 bases at J, with 12 bases between the two ends. In germline, CDR1 is ENHRY, CDR2 SYGVKD.

This clone occurred once. V gene TRBV18 combines with J gene TRBJ1-1, with D tentatively TRBD1 (5 bases). The CDR3 sequence is 13 residues long. Trimming removed 0 bases from V and 5 bases from J, with 7 bases in between. Germline V gene data show CDR1 as KGHSH and CDR2 as LQKENI. The CDR3 DNA follows: TGTGCCAGCTCACCACCGGGGCGGACTGAAGCTTTCTTT. Amino acids: CASSPPGRTEAFF.

The genes are TRBV19 and TRBJ1-1; 9 bases are shared with TRBD1. This CDR3 is built from 13 residues. Germline lookup yields CDR1 LNHDA and CDR2 SQIVND (reference sequence). With 8 bases clipped from V and 4 bases from J, the junction kept 5 bases outside the gene matches. As DNA, the CDR3 is TGTGCCAGTCGGACGACAGGGGGCACTGAAGCTTTCTTT. The encoded protein is CASRTTGGTEAFF.

Written as DNA, the CDR3 is TGCGCCAGCAGCGAGACTAGCGGGAGCACCGGGGAGCTGTTTTTT. This translates into CASSETSGSTGELFF. The genes are TRBV5-1 and TRBJ2-2; the match to TRBD2 covers 12 bases. The CDR3 totals 15 residues. The V and J ends lost 4 bases and 4 bases, in that order; junction bases with no gene match: 2. Germline loops: CDR1 SGHRS, CDR2 YFSETQ.

The chain joins TRBV5-1 to TRBJ1-2, with D maybe TRBD1 (5 bases). Germline V gene lookup returns CDR1 SGHRS and CDR2 YFSETQ. The V and J ends lost 3 bases and 3 bases respectively, with 12 bases between them. The CDR3 spans 14 residues. The CDR3 DNA follows: TGCGCCAGCAGCTCCGGGGCGGGAGACTATGGCTACACCTTC. Translating gives CASSSGAGDYGYTF.

The chain employs TRBV4-1 and TRBJ2-7; 13 bases are shared with TRBD2. The V gene end was trimmed by 0 bases and the J gene end by 6 bases; junction bases not matched to a gene: 8. The CDR3 runs to 17 residues. Per germline, CDR1 MGHRA and CDR2 YSYEKL. As DNA, the CDR3 is TGCGCCAGCAGCCAAGATGGGACCGGGACTAGCGGGACCGAGCAGTACTTC. Protein product: CASSQDGTGTSGTEQYF.

About this clone: This sample also contains other DNA sequences that code for the same CDR3. J is TRBJ1-6 and V is TRBV3-1 (or the pseudogene TRBV3-2); the match to TRBD1 covers 7 bases. The CDR3 is made up of 15 amino acids. V lost 4 bases, J lost 7 bases, and 7 bases stayed unmatched. CDR1 and CDR2 (germline): LGHDT, YNNKEL (reference sequence). DNA for the CDR3: TGTGCCAGCAGCCGAAACCGGGACAGCAATTCACCCCTCCACTTT. This sequence encodes CASSRNRDSNSPLHF.

The V gene is TRBV30, the J gene TRBJ1-6; D is uncertain. The CDR3 is 11 amino acids. Trimming stripped 1 base from V and 13 bases from J, with 8 bases between. CDR1 is GTSNPN, CDR2 SVGIG, per germline (reference sequence). CDR3 coding DNA: TGTGCCTGGAGTGCCCCAGGTCCCCTCCACTTT. Translation gives CAWSAPGPLHF.